The sequence of this T cell receptor (beta chain) was determined in a study of blood T cell repertoires in COVID-19. TCRdb's copy holds only in-frame clones and misses some; the assay was immunoSEQ multiplex PCR. The profile shows about 53,000 clones, 77% of them singletons. Germline V gene lookup returns CDR1 GTSNPN and CDR2 SVGIG (reference sequence). The CDR3 has 16 residues. Trimming at V came to 0 bases and at J to 4 bases, leaving 9 bases not matched to a gene. The receptor comes from a man in his 70s with active or convalescent COVID-19. The V call is TRBV30, the J call TRBJ2-5, with 9 bases matching TRBD2. The sequencing sample was made of peripheral blood. CDR3 nucleotides: TGTGCCTGGAGTGTAGCGGGAGGCTTCGGGGGAGAGACCCAGTACTTC. Encoded protein: CAWSVAGGFGGETQYF.